This T cell receptor beta chain comes out of a study of blood T cell repertoires in COVID-19. Study information: COVID-19 samples collected from the United States, Italy and Spain covered acute and convalescent phases.

The CDR3 runs to 12 residues. Per the germline V gene, CDR1 is MNHEY and CDR2 is SVGAGI. V was shortened by 4 bases and J by 3 bases, with 3 bases between the two germline ends. As handled by the study authors: Amplified reference gene primers provided the basis for estimating nucleated cell counts. The repertoire was sequenced with immunoSEQ multiplex PCR; TCRdb's copy has only in-frame clones and lacks some. V, J and clone size derive from that table, while D and trimming were established from the DNA sequence. The sample lists around 100,000 clones; 82% were seen once. Sequenced material: peripheral blood. V is TRBV6-5 and J is TRBJ2-2, with D uncertain. The clonotype originates from a man between 65 and 80 years old with acute or convalescent COVID-19. In nucleotides, the CDR3 is TGTGCCAGCAGTTCATACACCGGGGAGCTGTTTTTT. Protein sequence: CASSSYTGELFF.